A selection of T cell receptor beta chains follows, all from one sample in a study of control samples from healthy donors and cancer patients. Measured with immunoSEQ multiplex PCR; TCRdb has only the in-frame clones, and not every one. The table has approximately 92,000 clones, 93% seen once. Source material: blood. The receptors come from a woman aged 30 to 39 in good health. The conserved cysteine and the conserved F or W are not part of the CDR3 here. The order of the fields is clone size, V gene, CDR3 protein. Not every row has a clone size; where given, it reads once, few, many or a size class.

>.|TRBV19
AGRQGANTGELF
>.|TRBV28
ASSSLDRQETQY
>.|TRBV2
ASRASGGAYNEQF
>.|TRBV19
ASRLGGKDEQF
>.|TRBV3-1/TRBV3-2
ASSQGAGIKSPLH
>.|TRBV10-3
AIWPGTGANVLT
>.|TRBV18
ASSPPMPGTLYGYT
>.|TRBV12-5
ASGLGGPGYGYT
>.|TRBV14
ASSQERTSGGYNEQF
>.|TRBV19
ASSLEDRYNSPLH
>.|TRBV27
ASRQVHMKQLF
>.|TRBV24-1
ATSDNPGIEAF
>.|TRBV6-5
ASSHRQVRYNEQF
>.|TRBV2
ARRRGVENTGELF
>.|TRBV29-1
SVLGSSGMTGKGANYGYT
>.|TRBV19
ASTRGRPSGTDTQY
>.|TRBV3-1/TRBV3-2
ASSQYYEQY
>.|TRBV4-2
ASSPTSGGADTQY
>few|TRBV5-1
ASSSGQASGNTIY
>.|TRBV2
AGRETSYGYT
>once|TRBV5-1
ASSGASGGALETQY
>.|TRBV14
ASSRESNYGYT
>.|TRBV6-5
ASRGLNSNQPQH
>.|TRBV10-3
AISERQRANYGYT
>.|TRBV3-1/TRBV3-2
ASSQVIGSGYT
>.|TRBV4-2
ASSQGTGDTDTQY
>.|TRBV19
ASSIDRDRGRYYGYT
>.|TRBV5-1
ASSLENQARPGAQY
>.|TRBV10-3
AISESRGRTEAF
>.|TRBV4-2
ASSQITGGADTQY
>.|TRBV29-1
SAGWSEGGTEAF
>.|TRBV6-5
ASIPGGAKVRAF
>.|TRBV2
ASSSPDSYNEQF
>.|TRBV6-5
ASSRARRDTEAF
>.|TRBV28
ASSSETSNEKLF
>.|TRBV12-5
ASGLKMEFGVIYEQY
>.|TRBV5-1
ASSFLPVREKLF
>.|TRBV6-6
ASSYSQGWGYNEQF
>.|TRBV7-9
ASSLGRDRAYGYT